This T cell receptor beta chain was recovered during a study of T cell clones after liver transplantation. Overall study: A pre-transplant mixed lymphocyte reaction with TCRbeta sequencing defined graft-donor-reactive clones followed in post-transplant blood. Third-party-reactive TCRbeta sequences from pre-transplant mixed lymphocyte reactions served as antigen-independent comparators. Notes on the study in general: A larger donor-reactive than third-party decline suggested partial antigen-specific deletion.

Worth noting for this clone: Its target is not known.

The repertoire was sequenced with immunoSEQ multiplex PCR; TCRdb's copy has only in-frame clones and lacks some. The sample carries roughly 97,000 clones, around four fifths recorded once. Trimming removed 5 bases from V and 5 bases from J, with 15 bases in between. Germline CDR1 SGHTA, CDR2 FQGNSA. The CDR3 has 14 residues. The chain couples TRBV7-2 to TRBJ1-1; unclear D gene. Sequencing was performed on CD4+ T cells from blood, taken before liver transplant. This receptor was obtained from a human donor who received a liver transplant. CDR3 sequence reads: CASSPPASGTEAFF. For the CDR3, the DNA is TGTGCCAGCAGCCCCCCAGCGAGCGGAACTGAAGCTTTCTTT.